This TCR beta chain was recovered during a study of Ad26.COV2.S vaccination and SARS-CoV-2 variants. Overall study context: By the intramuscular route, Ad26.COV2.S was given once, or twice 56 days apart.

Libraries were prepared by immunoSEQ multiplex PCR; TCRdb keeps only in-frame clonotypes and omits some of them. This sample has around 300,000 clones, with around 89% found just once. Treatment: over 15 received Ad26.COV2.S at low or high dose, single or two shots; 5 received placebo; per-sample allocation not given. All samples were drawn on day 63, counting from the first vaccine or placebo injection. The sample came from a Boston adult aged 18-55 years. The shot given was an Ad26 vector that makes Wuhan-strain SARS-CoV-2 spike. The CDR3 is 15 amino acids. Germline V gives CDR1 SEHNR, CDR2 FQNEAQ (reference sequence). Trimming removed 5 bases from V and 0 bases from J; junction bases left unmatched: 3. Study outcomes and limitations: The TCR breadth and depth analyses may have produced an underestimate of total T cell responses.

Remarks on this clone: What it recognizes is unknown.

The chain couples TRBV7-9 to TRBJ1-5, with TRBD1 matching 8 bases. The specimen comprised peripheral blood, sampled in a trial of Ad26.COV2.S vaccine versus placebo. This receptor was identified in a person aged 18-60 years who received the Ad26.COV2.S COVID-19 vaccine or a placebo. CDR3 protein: CASSRTGGSNQPQHF. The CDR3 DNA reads TGTGCCAGCAGCCGAACAGGGGGTAGCAATCAGCCCCAGCATTTT.